The source of this T cell receptor (beta chain) is a study of cytomegalovirus exposure and HLA in healthy donors. Points from the study as a whole: Rare sequences made up most TCRs, while some public TCRs were found in many donors. Subsequent analysis revealed that first-cohort TCR clusters tended to co-occur in the approximately 120 validation repertoires. CMV antigen specificity of three CMV-associated chains was confirmed in vitro.

On this clone itself: Antigen specificity is unknown.

Assay: immunoSEQ multiplex PCR; the TCRdb copy retains only in-frame clones and omits some. The data show roughly 330,000 clones, about nine tenths seen once. While the first cohort had some 700 subjects, the donors belonged to the separate validation cohort of 120 subjects. Looked up from germline, CDR1 is MNHEY and CDR2 is SMNVEV (reference sequence). Trimming left V 1 base short and J 2 bases short, with 12 bases between. The CDR3 loop spans 16 amino acids. The source of this sequence is a woman aged 25-40 years in good health and CMV-seropositive. The chain has TRBV27 and TRBJ1-5; a weak D match, TRBD1 (6 bases). The sequencing input was PBMCs. The DNA for the CDR3 is TGTGCCAGCAGTTTATGGTACAGGGATGGCAATCAGCCCCAGCATTTT. It specifies CASSLWYRDGNQPQHF.